The 9 T cell receptor beta chains in this list originate from one sample, sequenced in a study of T cells in Graves' hyperthyroidism and ophthalmopathy. Amplified regions were TCR beta CDR3 sequences from RNA transcripts. The primer set for the first-round RT-PCR of the TCR CDR3 was HTBI. TCRdb passed the multiplex PCR reads through MiXCR, listing each CDR3 protein once. Of hundreds of thousands of distinct CDR3 sequences listed, approximately 14% are singletons. The sequencing input was blood. The receptors here all came from a man aged 18 to 30 with Graves' ophthalmopathy.

The table lists this clonotype with many counts. This rearrangement joins TRBV7-2 to TRBJ2-1, with D perhaps being TRBD1 or TRBD2 (5 bases each). V dropped 5 bases and J dropped 2 bases, with 22 bases sitting between them. This CDR3 is built from 18 residues. Per germline, CDR1 SGHTA and CDR2 FQGNSA. Here the CDR3 reads CASSGYMGRTITYNEQFF. CDR3 sequence (DNA): TGTGCCAGCAGCGGGTACATGGGACGGACAATCACCTACAATGAGCAGTTCTTC.

V gene TRBV9 combines with J gene TRBJ2-2; TRBD1 matches at 8 bases. Germline trimming cut 4 bases from V and 3 bases from J; bases unmatched to any gene: 14. Germline CDR1 SGDLS, CDR2 YYNGEE. The CDR3 is made up of 18 amino acids. CDR3 sequence (DNA): TGTGCCAGCAGCACCAATAGAGGACAGGGCGCGGACACCGGGGAGCTGTTTTTT. Residues: CASSTNRGQGADTGELFF.

As for this clonotype: A much larger clone lies one base from this, so it may be a read error. This chain connects TRBV3-1 to TRBJ1-1, with D unresolved. The CDR3 is made up of 14 amino acids. Germline-derived CDR1 and CDR2 are LGHDT and YNNKEL (reference sequence). CDR3 in amino acids: CASSELAVNTGAFF. In DNA form, the CDR3 reads TGTGCCAGCAGCGAACTCGCGGTGAACACTGGAGCTTTCTTT.

This clonotype came up many times. V gene TRBV5-1 combines with J gene TRBJ2-1, with D perhaps being TRBD1 or TRBD2 (5 bases each). The germline gives CDR1 SGHRS, CDR2 YFSETQ. V was clipped by 4 bases and J by 9 bases, with 17 bases between them. This CDR3 is built from 14 residues. The CDR3 sequence is CASSRNSEGREQFF. CDR3 DNA sequence: TGCGCCAGCAGCCGGAATAGCGAGGGGCGTGAGCAGTTCTTC.

This clonotype was seen repeatedly, ten times or more. The genes are TRBV30 and TRBJ2-5; maybe TRBD1 (7 bases). V lost 4 bases and J lost 4, with 13 bases in between. The germline V gene encodes CDR1 GTSNPN and CDR2 SVGIG (reference sequence). The CDR3 has 13 amino acids. The CDR3 region has the DNA TGTGCCTGGAACAGGGGAGGAGGAGAGACCCAGTACTTC. It translates to CAWNRGGGETQYF.

This clonotype appeared a few times. The chain combines TRBV5-4 with TRBJ2-7, with no clear D. Germline V gives CDR1 SGHNT, CDR2 YYREEE (reference sequence). Trimming cost V 3 bases and J 3 bases, with 13 bases left between them. CDR3 size: 14 residues. CDR3 in DNA: TGTGCCAGCAGCTCCTTAGACTCCATCTACGAGCAGTACTTC. It codes for CASSSLDSIYEQYF.

This clonotype has at least ten counts. The rearrangement links TRBV20-1 to TRBJ2-7, with 9 bases aligning to TRBD1. CDR3 length: 16 amino acids. The junction had 11 bases not matched to a gene; V was cut back by 3 bases and J by 2 bases. Germline CDR1 reads DFQATT; CDR2 reads SNEGSKA (reference sequence). The CDR3 here is CSARDVFGTGPYEQYF. For the CDR3, the DNA is TGCAGTGCTAGGGATGTTTTCGGGACAGGGCCCTACGAGCAGTACTTC.

This clonotype was counted a few times. This rearrangement joins TRBV7-9 to TRBJ2-1; D is unclear. Trimming left V 5 bases short and J 14 bases short, with 10 bases between. Germline assignment: CDR1 SEHNR and CDR2 FQNEAQ (reference sequence). This CDR3 region has 10 residues. The CDR3 nucleotides are TGTGCCAGCAGCCCCATCTCGGAGTTCTTC. Translating gives CASSPISEFF. Looking up the rest from reference TRBV7-9 and TRBJ2-1 gives the full variable domain: DTGVSQNPRHKITKRGQNVTFRCDPISEHNRLYWYRQTLGQGPEFLTYFQNEAQLEKSRLLSDRFSAERPKGSFSTLEIQRTEQGDSAMYLCASSPISEFFGPGTRLTVL.

This clonotype was counted many times. CDR3 protein: CASSPGDSDYEQYF. CDR3 sequence (DNA): TGCGCCAGCAGCCCGGGGGACAGTGACTACGAGCAGTACTTC. The V call is TRBV5-1, the J call TRBJ2-7; D is perhaps TRBD1 (7 bases). Deletions cut 4 bases from V and 3 bases from J, with 14 bases between. The CDR3 has 14 amino acids. Germline CDR1 reads SGHRS; CDR2 reads YFSETQ.